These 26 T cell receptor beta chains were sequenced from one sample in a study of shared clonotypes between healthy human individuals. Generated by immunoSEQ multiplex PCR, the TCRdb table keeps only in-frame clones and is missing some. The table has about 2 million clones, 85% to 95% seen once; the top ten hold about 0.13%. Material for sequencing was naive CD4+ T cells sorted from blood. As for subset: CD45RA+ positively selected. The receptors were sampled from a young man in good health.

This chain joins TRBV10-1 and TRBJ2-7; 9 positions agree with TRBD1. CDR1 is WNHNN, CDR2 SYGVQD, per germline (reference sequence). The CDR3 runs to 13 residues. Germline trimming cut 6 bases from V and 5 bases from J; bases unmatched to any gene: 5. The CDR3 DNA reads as TGCGCCAGCAGCCCCGGGACAGGGAACGAGCAGTACTTC. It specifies CASSPGTGNEQYF.

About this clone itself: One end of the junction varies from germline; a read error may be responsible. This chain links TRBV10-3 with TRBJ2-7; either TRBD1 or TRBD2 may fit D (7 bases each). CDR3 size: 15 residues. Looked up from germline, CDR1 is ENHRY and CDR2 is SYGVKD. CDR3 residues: CASSERAGGAYEQYF. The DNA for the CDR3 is TGTGCCAGCAGTGAGCGGGCAGGGGGGGCCTACGAGCAGTACTTC.

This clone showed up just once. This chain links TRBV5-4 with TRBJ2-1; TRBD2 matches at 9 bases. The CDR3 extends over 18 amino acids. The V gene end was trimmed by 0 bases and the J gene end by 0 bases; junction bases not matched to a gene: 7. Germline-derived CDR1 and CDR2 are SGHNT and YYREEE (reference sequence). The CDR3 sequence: CASSLGLLAGSSYNEQFF. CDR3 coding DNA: TGTGCCAGCAGCTTGGGTTTACTAGCGGGCAGCTCCTACAATGAGCAGTTCTTC.

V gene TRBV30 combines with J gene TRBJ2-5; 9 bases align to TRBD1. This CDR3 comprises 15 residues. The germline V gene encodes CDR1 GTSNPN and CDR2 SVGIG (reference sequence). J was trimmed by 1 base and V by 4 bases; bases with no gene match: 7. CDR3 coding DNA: TGTGCCTGGAAGTCGTGGGACAGGGTCCAAGAGACCCAGTACTTC. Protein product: CAWKSWDRVQETQYF.

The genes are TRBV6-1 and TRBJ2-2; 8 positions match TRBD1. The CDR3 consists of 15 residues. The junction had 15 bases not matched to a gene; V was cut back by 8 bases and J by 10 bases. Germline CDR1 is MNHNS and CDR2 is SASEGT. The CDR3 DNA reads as TGTGCCAGCTCCATTACCGGGACAGGCAAGGAGGAGCTGTTTTTT. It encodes CASSITGTGKEELFF.

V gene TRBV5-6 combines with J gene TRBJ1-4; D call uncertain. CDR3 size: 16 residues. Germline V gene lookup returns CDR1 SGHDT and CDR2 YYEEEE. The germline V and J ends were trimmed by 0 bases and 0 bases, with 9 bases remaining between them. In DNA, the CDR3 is TGTGCCAGCAGCTTGGAAACAACCGCAACTAATGAAAAACTGTTTTTT. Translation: CASSLETTATNEKLFF.

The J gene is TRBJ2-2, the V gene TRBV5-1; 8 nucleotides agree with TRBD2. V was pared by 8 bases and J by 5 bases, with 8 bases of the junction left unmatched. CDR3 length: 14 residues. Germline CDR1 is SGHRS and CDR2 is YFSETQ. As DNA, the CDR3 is TGCGCCAGTAAGCGAACTAGCGGAACCGGGGAGCTGTTTTTT. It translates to CASKRTSGTGELFF. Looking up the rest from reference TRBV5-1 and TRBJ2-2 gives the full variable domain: KAGVTQTPRYLIKTRGQQVTLSCSPISGHRSVSWYQQTPGQGLQFLFEYFSETQRNKGNFPGRFSGRQFSNSRSEMNVSTLELGDSALYLCASKRTSGTGELFFGEGSRLTVL.

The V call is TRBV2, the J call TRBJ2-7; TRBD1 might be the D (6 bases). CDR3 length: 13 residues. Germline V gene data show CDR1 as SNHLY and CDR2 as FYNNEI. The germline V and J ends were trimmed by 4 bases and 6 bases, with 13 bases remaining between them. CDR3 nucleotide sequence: TGTGCCAGCAGTGGGGACACGGGCGCCGAGCAGTACTTC. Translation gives CASSGDTGAEQYF.

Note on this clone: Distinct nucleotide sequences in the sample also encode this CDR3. CDR3 sequence reads: CASSYGRYNEKLFF. CDR3 in DNA: TGTGCCAGCAGTTACGGTCGGTATAATGAAAAACTGTTTTTT. The chain uses TRBV6-6 and TRBJ1-4; D remains unclear. The CDR3 totals 14 residues. Germline V gene data show CDR1 as MNHNY and CDR2 as SVGAGI (reference sequence). Trimming took off 2 bases at V and 4 bases at J, with 8 bases between the two ends.

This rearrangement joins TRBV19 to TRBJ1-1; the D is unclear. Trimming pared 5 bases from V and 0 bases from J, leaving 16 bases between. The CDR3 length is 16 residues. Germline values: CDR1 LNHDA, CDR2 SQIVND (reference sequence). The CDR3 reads CASSSYSKGLNTEAFF. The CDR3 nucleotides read TGTGCCAGTAGTTCATATAGCAAAGGTTTGAACACTGAAGCTTTCTTT.

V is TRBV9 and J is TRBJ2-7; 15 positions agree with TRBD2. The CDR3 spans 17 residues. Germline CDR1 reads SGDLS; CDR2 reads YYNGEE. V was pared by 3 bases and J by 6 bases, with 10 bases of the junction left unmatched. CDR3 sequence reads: CASSAIPGTSGRIEQYF. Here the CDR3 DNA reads TGTGCCAGCAGCGCCATTCCCGGGACTAGCGGGAGGATCGAGCAGTACTTC.

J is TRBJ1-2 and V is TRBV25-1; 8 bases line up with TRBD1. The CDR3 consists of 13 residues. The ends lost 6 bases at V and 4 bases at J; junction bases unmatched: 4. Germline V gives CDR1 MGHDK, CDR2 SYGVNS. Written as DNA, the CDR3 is TGTGCCAGCAGAGGACAGGGAAGCTATGGCTACACCTTC. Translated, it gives CASRGQGSYGYTF.

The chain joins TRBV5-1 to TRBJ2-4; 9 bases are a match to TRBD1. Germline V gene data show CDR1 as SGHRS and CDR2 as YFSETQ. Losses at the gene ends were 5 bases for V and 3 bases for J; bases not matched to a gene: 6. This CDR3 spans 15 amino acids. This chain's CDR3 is CASRDTGGSKNIQYF. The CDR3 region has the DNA TGCGCCAGCAGAGATACAGGGGGCAGCAAAAACATTCAGTACTTC.

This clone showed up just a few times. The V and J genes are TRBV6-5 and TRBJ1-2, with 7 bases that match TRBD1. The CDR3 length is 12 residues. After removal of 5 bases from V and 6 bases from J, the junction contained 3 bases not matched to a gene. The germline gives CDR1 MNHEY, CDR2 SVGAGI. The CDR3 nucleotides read TGTGCCAGCAGTGGGACAGCCCATGGCTACACCTTC. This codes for CASSGTAHGYTF.

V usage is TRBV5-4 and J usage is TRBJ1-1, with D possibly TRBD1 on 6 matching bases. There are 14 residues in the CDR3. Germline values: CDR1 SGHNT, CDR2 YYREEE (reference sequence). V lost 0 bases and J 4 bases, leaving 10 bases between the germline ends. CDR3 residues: CASSLGGATTEAFF. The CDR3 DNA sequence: TGTGCCAGCAGCTTGGGGGGGGCTACCACTGAAGCTTTCTTT.

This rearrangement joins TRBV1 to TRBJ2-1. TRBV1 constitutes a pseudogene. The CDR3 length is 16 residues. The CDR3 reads CTSSQTQGPAYNEQFF. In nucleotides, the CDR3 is TGCACCAGCAGCCAAACCCAGGGACCGGCCTACAATGAGCAGTTCTTC.

CDR3 amino acids: CASSYLSTGAGETQYF. The CDR3 DNA follows: TGTGCCAGCAGTTACTTGTCGACAGGTGCGGGAGAGACCCAGTACTTC. The chain uses TRBV6-5 and TRBJ2-5; the D gene is possibly TRBD1 (6 bases). CDR1 and CDR2 (germline): MNHEY, SVGAGI. The V end was cut by 1 base, the J end by 4 bases, with 16 bases between. The CDR3 length is 16 residues.

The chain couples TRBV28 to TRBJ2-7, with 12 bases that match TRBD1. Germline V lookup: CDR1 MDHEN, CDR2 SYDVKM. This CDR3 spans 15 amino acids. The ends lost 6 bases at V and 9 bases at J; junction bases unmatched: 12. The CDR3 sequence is CASSFTGTGGSWQYF. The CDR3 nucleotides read TGTGCCAGCAGCTTTACCGGGACAGGGGGCAGCTGGCAGTACTTC.

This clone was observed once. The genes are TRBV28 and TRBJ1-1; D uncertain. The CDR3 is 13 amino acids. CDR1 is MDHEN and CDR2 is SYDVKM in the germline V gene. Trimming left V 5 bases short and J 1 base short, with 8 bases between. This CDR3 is CASSPLENTEAFF. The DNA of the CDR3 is TGTGCCAGCAGTCCTCTGGAGAACACTGAAGCTTTCTTT.

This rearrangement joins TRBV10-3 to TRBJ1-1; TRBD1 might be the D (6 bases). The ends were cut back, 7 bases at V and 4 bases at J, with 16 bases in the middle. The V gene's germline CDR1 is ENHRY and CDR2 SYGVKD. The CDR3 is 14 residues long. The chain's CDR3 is CAITLTGLVTEAFF. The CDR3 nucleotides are TGTGCCATCACCCTAACAGGGTTAGTCACTGAAGCTTTCTTT.

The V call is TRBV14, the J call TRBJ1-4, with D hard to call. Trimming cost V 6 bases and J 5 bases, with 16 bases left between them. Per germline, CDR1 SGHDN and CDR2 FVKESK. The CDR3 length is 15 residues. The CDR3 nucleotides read TGTGCCAGCAGTCGAAAGGAGGACTTAAATGAAAAACTGTTTTTT. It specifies CASSRKEDLNEKLFF.

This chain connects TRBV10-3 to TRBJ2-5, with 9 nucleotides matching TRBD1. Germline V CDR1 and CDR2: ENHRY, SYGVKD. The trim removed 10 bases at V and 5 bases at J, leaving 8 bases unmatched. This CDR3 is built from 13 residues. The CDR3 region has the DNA TGTGCCACCTTCCCGACAGGGGGGGAGACCCAGTACTTC. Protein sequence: CATFPTGGETQYF.

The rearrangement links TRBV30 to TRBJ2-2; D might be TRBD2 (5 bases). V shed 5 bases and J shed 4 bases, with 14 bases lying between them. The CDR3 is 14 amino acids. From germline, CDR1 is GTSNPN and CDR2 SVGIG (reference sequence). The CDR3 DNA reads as TGTGCCTGGTCCGCCGGGGTAGGCACCGGGGAGCTGTTTTTT. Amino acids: CAWSAGVGTGELFF.

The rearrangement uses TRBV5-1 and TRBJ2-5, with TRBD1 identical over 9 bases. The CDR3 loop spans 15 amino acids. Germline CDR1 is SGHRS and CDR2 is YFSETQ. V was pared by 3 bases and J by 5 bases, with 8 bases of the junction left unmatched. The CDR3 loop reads CASSSGTGIFETQYF. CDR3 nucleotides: TGCGCCAGCAGCTCCGGGACAGGGATTTTCGAGACCCAGTACTTC.

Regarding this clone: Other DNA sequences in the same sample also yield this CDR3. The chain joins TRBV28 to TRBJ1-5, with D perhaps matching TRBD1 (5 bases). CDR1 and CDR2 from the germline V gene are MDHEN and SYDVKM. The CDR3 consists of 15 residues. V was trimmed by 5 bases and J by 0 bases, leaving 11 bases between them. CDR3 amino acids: CASSTPGGSNQPQHF. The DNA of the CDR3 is TGTGCCAGCAGTACTCCGGGGGGTAGCAATCAGCCCCAGCATTTT.

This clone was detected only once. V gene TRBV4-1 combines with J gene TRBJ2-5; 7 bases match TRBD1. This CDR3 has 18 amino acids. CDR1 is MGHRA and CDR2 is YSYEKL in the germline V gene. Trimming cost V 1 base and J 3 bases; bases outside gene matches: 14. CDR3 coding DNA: TGCGCCAGCAGCCAAGTAAGGGGTAAGGGGGCAGGGAAAGAGACCCAGTACTTC. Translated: CASSQVRGKGAGKETQYF.